Here is one TCR beta chain with its context. In the authors' workflow: How many nucleated cells were present was estimated from reference gene primer amplification. The method was immunoSEQ multiplex PCR; TCRdb's version includes in-frame clones alone and lacks a portion of them. V, J and clone size derive from that table, while D and trimming were established from the DNA sequence. In the table there are 180,000 or so clones, approximately 88% of which are singletons. This record belongs to a study of blood T cell repertoires in COVID-19. Cohorts were based on clinical histories the participants reported. The TCR originated in a woman aged 55-69 years who had recovered from COVID-19. Sequenced input: PBMCs or T cells enriched from blood (not recorded which).

CDR3 amino acids: CASRWQGNQPQHF. CDR3 nucleotide sequence: TGTGCCAGTAGGTGGCAGGGCAATCAGCCCCAGCATTTT. The chain links TRBV19 to TRBJ1-5; unclear D gene. The germline V gene encodes CDR1 LNHDA and CDR2 SQIVND (reference sequence). CDR3 length: 13 residues. With 6 bases removed from V and 2 bases from J, the gap between germline ends came to 8 bases. Variable domain in full (rest from reference TRBV19 and TRBJ1-5): DGGITQSPKYLFRKEGQNVTLSCEQNLNHDAMYWYRQDPGQGLRLIYYSQIVNDFQKGDIAEGYSVSREKKESFPLTVTSAQKNPTAFYLCASRWQGNQPQHFGDGTRLSIL.